Each of the 3 T cell receptor beta chains below was sequenced from the same sample in a study of T cell repertoires in cytomegalovirus infection. TCRdb reanalysed the reads using MiXCR and keeps one entry per CDR3 protein. The sample shows 740,000 or so distinct CDR3 sequences, 35% to 40% of them seen only once. The sample consisted of PBMCs. These receptors were taken from a human donor in good health (CMV status not recorded). Some clones in this sample may be carry-over from other donors' samples.

Concerning this clonotype itself: The CDR3 end shows no conserved phenylalanine or tryptophan, and so a read error is likely. The chain carries TRBV19 and TRBJ2-1; 8 bases fit TRBD2. V shed 4 bases, J shed 12 bases, and the junction held 11 bases outside the gene matches. The CDR3 length is 14 residues. The germline gives CDR1 LNHDA, CDR2 SQIVND (reference sequence). The CDR3 DNA follows: TGTGCCAGTAGTAACGGGGGGGACTCTAAAGTGCAGTTCTTA. Its translation: CASSNGGDSKVQFL.

The sample holds a few counts of this clonotype. J is TRBJ2-3 and V is TRBV28; perhaps D is TRBD1 or TRBD2 (5 bases each). This CDR3 region has 18 residues. The germline V gene encodes CDR1 MDHEN and CDR2 SYDVKM. The V and J ends lost 6 bases and 2 bases respectively, with 24 bases between them. The CDR3 DNA follows: TGTGCCAGCAGCCGGCCAGAGGAGGCCAGGGTGCCCACAGATACGCAGTATTTT. As protein: CASSRPEEARVPTDTQYF.

This clonotype came up a few times. The chain carries TRBV5-1 and TRBJ2-1; 13 bases fit TRBD2. This CDR3 contains 17 residues. J gave up 7 bases and V 4 bases, and 11 bases lay outside the gene matches. Germline lookup yields CDR1 SGHRS and CDR2 YFSETQ. DNA for the CDR3: TGCGCCAGCAGCACATCGGGACTAGCGGGGAAGGGGAATGAGCAGTTCTTC. Its translation: CASSTSGLAGKGNEQFF. Full variable domain (missing parts from reference TRBV5-1 and TRBJ2-1): KAGVTQTPRYLIKTRGQQVTLSCSPISGHRSVSWYQQTPGQGLQFLFEYFSETQRNKGNFPGRFSGRQFSNSRSEMNVSTLELGDSALYLCASSTSGLAGKGNEQFFGPGTRLTVL.